This record looks at one TCR beta chain sequence and its context. The sample comes from a study of cytomegalovirus exposure and HLA in healthy donors. CDR3 length equals 14 residues. V was trimmed by 6 bases and J by 7 bases, leaving 16 bases between them. The germline gives CDR1 MNHEY, CDR2 SMNVEV (reference sequence). The primer mix had 60 Vbeta and 13 Jbeta primers. Per the original data handling: Later work found tens of millions of unique TCR beta chains, with about 10 million shared. Some clones are missing from TCRdb's copy, which holds only in-frame ones; the method was immunoSEQ multiplex PCR. The V and J calls and clone size were taken over from that table, and D and trimming were inferred from the DNA. The sample has 150,000 to 200,000 clones; just under 80% are singletons.

Sequencing was performed on PBMCs. This receptor was obtained from a young man in good health and CMV-seropositive. The rearrangement links TRBV27 to TRBJ2-1, with D hard to call. For the CDR3, the DNA is TGTGCCAGCAGCCGCATCACTCAGGTGAATGAGCAGTTCTTC. Translation: CASSRITQVNEQFF.